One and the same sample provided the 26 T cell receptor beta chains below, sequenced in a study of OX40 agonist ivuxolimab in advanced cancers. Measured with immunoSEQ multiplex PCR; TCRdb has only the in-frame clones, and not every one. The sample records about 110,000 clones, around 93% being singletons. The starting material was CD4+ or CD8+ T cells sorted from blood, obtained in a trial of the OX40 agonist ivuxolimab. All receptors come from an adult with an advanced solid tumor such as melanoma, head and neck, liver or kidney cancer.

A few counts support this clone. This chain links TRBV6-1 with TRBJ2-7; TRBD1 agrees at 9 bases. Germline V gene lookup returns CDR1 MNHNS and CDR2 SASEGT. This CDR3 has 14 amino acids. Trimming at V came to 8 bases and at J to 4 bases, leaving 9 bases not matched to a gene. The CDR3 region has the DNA TGTGCCAGCCGAACCGGGACAGGGATATACGAGCAGTACTTC. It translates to CASRTGTGIYEQYF.

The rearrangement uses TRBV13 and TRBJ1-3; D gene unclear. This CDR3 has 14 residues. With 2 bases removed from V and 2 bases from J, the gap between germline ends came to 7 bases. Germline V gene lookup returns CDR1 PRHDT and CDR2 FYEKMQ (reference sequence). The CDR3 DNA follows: TGTGCCAGCAGCTTACCGGGTACTGGAAACACCATATATTTT. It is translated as CASSLPGTGNTIYF.

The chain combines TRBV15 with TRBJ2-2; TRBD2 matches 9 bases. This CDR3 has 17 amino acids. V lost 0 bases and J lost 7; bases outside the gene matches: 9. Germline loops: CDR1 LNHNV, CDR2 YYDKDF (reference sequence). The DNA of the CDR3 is TGTGCCACCAGCAGAGATTCCCCTAGCGGGACTTTCGGGGAGCTGTTTTTT. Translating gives CATSRDSPSGTFGELFF. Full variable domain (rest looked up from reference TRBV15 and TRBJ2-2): DAMVIQNPRYQVTQFGKPVTLSCSQTLNHNVMYWYQQKSSQAPKLLFHYYDKDFNNEADTPDNFQSRRPNTSFCFLDIRSPGLGDTAMYLCATSRDSPSGTFGELFFGEGSRLTVL.

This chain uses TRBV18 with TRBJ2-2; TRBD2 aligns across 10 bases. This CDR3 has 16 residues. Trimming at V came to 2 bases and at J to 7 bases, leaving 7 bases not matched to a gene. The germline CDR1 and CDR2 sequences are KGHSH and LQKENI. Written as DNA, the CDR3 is TGTGCCAGCTCACCAAGGACTAGCGGAGGAGGCGGGGAGCTGTTTTTT. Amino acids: CASSPRTSGGGGELFF. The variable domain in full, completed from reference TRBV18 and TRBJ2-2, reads NAGVMQNPRHLVRRRGQEARLRCSPMKGHSHVYWYRQLPEEGLKFMVYLQKENIIDESGMPKERFSAEFPKEGPSILRIQQVVRGDSAAYFCASSPRTSGGGGELFFGEGSRLTVL.

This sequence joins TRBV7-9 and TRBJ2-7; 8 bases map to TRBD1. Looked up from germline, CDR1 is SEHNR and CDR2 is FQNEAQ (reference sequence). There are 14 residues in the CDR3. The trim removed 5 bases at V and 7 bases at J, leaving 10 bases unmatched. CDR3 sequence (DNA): TGTGCCAGCAGCAAAGGACAGGGTAAGGGTGAGCAGTACTTC. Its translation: CASSKGQGKGEQYF.

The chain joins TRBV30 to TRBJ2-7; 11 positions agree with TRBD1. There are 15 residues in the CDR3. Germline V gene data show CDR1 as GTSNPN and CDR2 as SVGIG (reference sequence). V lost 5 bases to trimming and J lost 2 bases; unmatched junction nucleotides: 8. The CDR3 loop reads CAWGAWTGGAYEQYF. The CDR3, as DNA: TGTGCCTGGGGTGCCTGGACAGGGGGCGCCTACGAGCAGTACTTC.

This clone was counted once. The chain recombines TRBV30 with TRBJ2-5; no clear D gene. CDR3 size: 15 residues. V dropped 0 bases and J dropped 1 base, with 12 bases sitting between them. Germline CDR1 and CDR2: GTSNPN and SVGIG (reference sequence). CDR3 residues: CAWSVTLLGQETQYF. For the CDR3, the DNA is TGTGCCTGGAGTGTAACCTTGCTGGGCCAAGAGACCCAGTACTTC. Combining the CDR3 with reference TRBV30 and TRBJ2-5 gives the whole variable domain SQTIHQWPATLVQPVGSPLSLECTVEGTSNPNLYWYRQAAGRGLQLLFYSVGIGQISSEVPQNLSASRPQDRQFILSSKKLLLSDSGFYLCAWSVTLLGQETQYFGPGTRLLVL.

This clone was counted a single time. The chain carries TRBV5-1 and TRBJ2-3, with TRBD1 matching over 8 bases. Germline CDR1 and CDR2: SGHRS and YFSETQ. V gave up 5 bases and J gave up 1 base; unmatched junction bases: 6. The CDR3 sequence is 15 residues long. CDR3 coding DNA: TGCGCCAGCAGACCTACGACAGGGGGCACAGATACGCAGTATTTT. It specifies CASRPTTGGTDTQYF.

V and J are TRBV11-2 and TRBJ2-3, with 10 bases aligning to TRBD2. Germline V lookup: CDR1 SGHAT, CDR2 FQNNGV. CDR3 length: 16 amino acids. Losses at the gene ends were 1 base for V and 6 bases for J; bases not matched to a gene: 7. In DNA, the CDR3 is TGTGCCAGCAGCTTAGCCAGCGGGGGGGCCGAGGATACGCAGTATTTT. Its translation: CASSLASGGAEDTQYF.

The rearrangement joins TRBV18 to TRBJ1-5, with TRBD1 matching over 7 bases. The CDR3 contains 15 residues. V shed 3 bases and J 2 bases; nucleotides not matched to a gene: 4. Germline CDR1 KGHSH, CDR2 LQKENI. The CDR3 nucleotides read TGTGCCAGCTCACCGTACGGACAGGGCAATCAGCCCCAGCATTTT. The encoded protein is CASSPYGQGNQPQHF. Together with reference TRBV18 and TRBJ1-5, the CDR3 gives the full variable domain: NAGVMQNPRHLVRRRGQEARLRCSPMKGHSHVYWYRQLPEEGLKFMVYLQKENIIDESGMPKERFSAEFPKEGPSILRIQQVVRGDSAAYFCASSPYGQGNQPQHFGDGTRLSIL.

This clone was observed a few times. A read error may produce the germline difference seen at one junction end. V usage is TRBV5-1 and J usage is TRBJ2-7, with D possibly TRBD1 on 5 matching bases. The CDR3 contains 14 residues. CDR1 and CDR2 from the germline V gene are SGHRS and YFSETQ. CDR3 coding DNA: TGCGCCAGCAGCTCCGCCTCAGGGTCCTCCGAGCAGTACTTC. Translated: CASSSASGSSEQYF.

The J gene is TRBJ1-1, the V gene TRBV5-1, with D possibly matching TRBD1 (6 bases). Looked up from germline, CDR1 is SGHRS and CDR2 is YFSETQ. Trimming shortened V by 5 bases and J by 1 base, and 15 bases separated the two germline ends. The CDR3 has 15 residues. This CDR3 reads CASSLAGTQNTEAFF. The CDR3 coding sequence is TGCGCCAGCAGTTTAGCCGGGACACAGAACACTGAAGCTTTCTTT.

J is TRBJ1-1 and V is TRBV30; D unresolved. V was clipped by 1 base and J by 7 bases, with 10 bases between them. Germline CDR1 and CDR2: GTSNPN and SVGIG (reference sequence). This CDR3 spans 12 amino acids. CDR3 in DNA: TGTGCCTGGAGTGCCGATTGGAATGAAGCTTTCTTT. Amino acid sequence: CAWSADWNEAFF.

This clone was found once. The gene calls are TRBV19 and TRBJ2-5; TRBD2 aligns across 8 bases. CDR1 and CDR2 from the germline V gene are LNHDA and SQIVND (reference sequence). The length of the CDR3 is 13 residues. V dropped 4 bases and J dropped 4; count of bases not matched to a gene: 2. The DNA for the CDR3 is TGTGCCAGTAGTACCGGGAGGGGAGAGACCCAGTACTTC. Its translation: CASSTGRGETQYF.

CDR3 sequence (DNA): TGTGCCAGCAGTAGTAACAGGATAGGTGGCTACACCTTC. Amino acid sequence: CASSSNRIGGYTF. The chain recombines TRBV6-5 with TRBJ1-2; TRBD1 is a possible D gene (5 bases). The V gene lost 5 bases and the J gene lost 7 bases, with 14 bases spanning the gap. This CDR3 has 13 residues. Germline-derived CDR1 and CDR2 are MNHEY and SVGAGI.

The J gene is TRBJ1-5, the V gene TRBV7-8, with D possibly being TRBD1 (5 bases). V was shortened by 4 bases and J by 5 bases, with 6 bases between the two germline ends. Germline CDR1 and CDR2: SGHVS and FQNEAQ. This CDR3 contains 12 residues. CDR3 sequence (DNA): TGTGCCAGCAGCTGGGGGGATCAGCCCCAGCATTTT. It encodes CASSWGDQPQHF.

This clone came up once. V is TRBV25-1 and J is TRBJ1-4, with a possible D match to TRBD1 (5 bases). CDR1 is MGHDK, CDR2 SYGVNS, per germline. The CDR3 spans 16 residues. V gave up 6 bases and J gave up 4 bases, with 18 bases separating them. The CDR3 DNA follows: TGTGCCAGCAGCCCACCGGGACGGTCCAATAATGAAAAACTGTTTTTT. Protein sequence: CASSPPGRSNNEKLFF.

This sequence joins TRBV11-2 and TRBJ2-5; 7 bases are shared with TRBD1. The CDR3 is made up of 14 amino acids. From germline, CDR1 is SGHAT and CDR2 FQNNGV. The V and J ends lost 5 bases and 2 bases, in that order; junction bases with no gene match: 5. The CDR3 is CASSRPGQQETQYF. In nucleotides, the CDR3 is TGTGCCAGCAGCAGACCGGGACAGCAAGAGACCCAGTACTTC.

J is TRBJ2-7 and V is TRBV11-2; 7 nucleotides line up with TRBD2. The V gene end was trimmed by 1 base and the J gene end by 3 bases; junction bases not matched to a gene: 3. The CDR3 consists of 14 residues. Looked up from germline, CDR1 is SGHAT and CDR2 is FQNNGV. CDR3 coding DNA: TGTGCCAGCAGCTTAGGTCTAGCGGTCTACGAGCAGTACTTC. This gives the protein CASSLGLAVYEQYF.

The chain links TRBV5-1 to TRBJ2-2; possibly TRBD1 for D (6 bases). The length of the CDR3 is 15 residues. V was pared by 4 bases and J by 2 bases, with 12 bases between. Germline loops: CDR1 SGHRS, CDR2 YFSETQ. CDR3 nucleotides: TGCGCCAGCAGCCCGTTCGGGACAAACACCGGGGAGCTGTTTTTT. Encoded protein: CASSPFGTNTGELFF.

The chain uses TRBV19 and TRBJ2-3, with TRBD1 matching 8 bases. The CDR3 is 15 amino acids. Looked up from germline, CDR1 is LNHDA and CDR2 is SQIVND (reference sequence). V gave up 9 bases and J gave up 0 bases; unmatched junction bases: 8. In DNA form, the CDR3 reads TGTGCCAGCCAGTGGGACAGGACTAGCACAGATACGCAGTATTTT. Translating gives CASQWDRTSTDTQYF.

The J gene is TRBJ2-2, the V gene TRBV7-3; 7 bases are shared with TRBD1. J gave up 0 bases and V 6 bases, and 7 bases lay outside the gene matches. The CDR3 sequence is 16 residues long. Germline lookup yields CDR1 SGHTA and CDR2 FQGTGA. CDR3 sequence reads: CASRQTGTANTGELFF. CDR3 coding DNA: TGTGCCAGCAGGCAGACCGGGACAGCGAACACCGGGGAGCTGTTTTTT.

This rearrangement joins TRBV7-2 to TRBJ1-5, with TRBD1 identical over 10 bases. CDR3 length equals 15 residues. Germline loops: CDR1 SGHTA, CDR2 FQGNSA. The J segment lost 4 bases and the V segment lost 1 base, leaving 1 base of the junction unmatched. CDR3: CASSLGTGGNQPQHF. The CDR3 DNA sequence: TGTGCCAGCAGCTTAGGGACAGGGGGGAATCAGCCCCAGCATTTT.

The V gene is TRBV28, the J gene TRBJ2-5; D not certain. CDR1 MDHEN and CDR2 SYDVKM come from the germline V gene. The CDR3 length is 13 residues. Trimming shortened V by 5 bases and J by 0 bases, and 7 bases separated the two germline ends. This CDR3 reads CASSLSYQETQYF. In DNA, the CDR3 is TGTGCCAGCAGTCTTTCGTACCAAGAGACCCAGTACTTC.

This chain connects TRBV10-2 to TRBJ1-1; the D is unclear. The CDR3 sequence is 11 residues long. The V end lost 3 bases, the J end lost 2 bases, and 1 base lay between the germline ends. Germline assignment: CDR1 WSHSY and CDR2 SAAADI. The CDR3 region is CASSDNTEAFF. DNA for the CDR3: TGCGCCAGCAGTGACAACACTGAAGCTTTCTTT.

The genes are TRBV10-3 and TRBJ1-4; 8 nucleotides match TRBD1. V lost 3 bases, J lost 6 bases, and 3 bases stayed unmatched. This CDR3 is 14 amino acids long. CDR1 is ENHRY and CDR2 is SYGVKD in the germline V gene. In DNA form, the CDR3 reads TGTGCCATCAGTGACCAGGGGGCGGATGAAAAACTGTTTTTT. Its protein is CAISDQGADEKLFF.